The next 10 T cell receptor beta chains were all read from a single sample in a study of CD8 T cell repertoires and HIV-1 epitope variants. Sequencing was performed with immunoSEQ multiplex PCR; in TCRdb, only in-frame clones are kept and a portion is missing. The sample holds around 5,000 clones, around 69% seen once. Their cognate antigens are unknown. The sample comprised cultured CD8+ T cells derived from PBMCs. The receptors here all came from a male donor with HIV.

The rearrangement links TRBV28 to TRBJ2-3, with unresolved D. The germline V and J ends were trimmed by 7 bases and 0 bases, with 14 bases remaining between them. There are 15 residues in the CDR3. Per the germline V gene, CDR1 is MDHEN and CDR2 is SYDVKM. This CDR3 is CASINEVPSTDTQYF. In DNA form, the CDR3 reads TGTGCCAGCATTAACGAGGTCCCAAGCACAGATACGCAGTATTTT.

The chain employs TRBV28 and TRBJ2-3; no clear D. V lost 0 bases and J 6 bases, leaving 16 bases between the germline ends. CDR1 is MDHEN, CDR2 SYDVKM, per germline. The CDR3 extends over 16 amino acids. This CDR3 is CASSLWDETPEDTQYF. CDR3 coding DNA: TGTGCCAGCAGTTTATGGGATGAGACTCCGGAGGATACGCAGTATTTT.

V usage is TRBV28 and J usage is TRBJ1-1, with D unclear. Per the germline V gene, CDR1 is MDHEN and CDR2 is SYDVKM. Trimming pared 3 bases from V and 5 bases from J, leaving 4 bases between. The CDR3 has 11 residues. CDR3 amino acids: CASSLGTEAFF. In DNA, the CDR3 is TGTGCCAGCAGTTTGGGGACTGAAGCTTTCTTT.

This clone was found once. The V gene is TRBV7-6, the J gene TRBJ2-7, with 7 bases fitting TRBD1. The CDR3 consists of 13 residues. Germline CDR1 and CDR2: SGHVS and FNYEAQ. V was pared by 4 bases and J by 7 bases, with 7 bases of the junction left unmatched. CDR3 coding DNA: TGTGCCAGCAGCTCGACAGGGCAAGGAGAGCAGTACTTC. This sequence encodes CASSSTGQGEQYF.

The genes are TRBV4-1 and TRBJ2-1; D unresolved. Germline V CDR1 and CDR2: MGHRA, YSYEKL. This CDR3 has 14 residues. The V end was cut by 1 base, the J end by 4 bases, with 8 bases between. Here the CDR3 reads CASSQGPSYNEQFF. The DNA of the CDR3 is TGCGCCAGCAGCCAAGGACCTTCGTACAATGAGCAGTTCTTC.

The chain uses TRBV5-1 and TRBJ1-4, with a tentative D call TRBD1 (6 bases). The ends were cut back, 3 bases at V and 2 bases at J, with 11 bases in the middle. The CDR3 extends over 15 amino acids. Germline V gene sequence: CDR1 SGHRS, CDR2 YFSETQ. The DNA for the CDR3 is TGCGCCAGCAGCTCTAACAGGGAGACTAATGAAAAACTGTTTTTT. As protein: CASSSNRETNEKLFF.

This clone was detected only a few times. This sequence joins TRBV28 and TRBJ2-7; 11 bases are shared with TRBD2. Germline CDR1 and CDR2: MDHEN and SYDVKM. The junction had 20 bases not matched to a gene; V was cut back by 10 bases and J by 6 bases. The CDR3 is 17 residues long. The CDR3 reads CATENSIAGGPGGEQYF. DNA for the CDR3: TGTGCCACCGAAAATAGTATAGCGGGAGGGCCTGGGGGCGAGCAGTACTTC.

The CDR3 here is CASSFGQGDYGYTF. CDR3 DNA: TGTGCCAGCAGTTTTGGACAGGGGGACTATGGCTACACCTTC. The V and J genes are TRBV6-5 and TRBJ1-2, with 10 bases that match TRBD1. V was pared by 4 bases and J by 3 bases, with 2 bases of the junction left unmatched. From germline, CDR1 is MNHEY and CDR2 SVGAGI. The CDR3 extends over 14 amino acids.

The genes are TRBV9 and TRBJ1-2; TRBD1 might be the D (6 bases). Germline V gene lookup returns CDR1 SGDLS and CDR2 YYNGEE. V lost 0 bases to trimming and J lost 6 bases, with 15 bases between them. The CDR3 extends over 15 amino acids. The CDR3 loop is CASSVGVGGANGYTF. In nucleotides, the CDR3 is TGTGCCAGCAGCGTAGGAGTGGGGGGGGCGAATGGCTACACCTTC.

The V gene is TRBV4-3, the J gene TRBJ1-6; D is unresolved. The V gene lost 0 bases and the J gene lost 12 bases, with 12 bases spanning the gap. Germline CDR1 and CDR2: LGHNA and YSLEER. There are 14 residues in the CDR3. CDR3 nucleotides: TGCGCCAGCAGCCAAGATGATGGGGTCGAACCCCTCCACTTT. Translated: CASSQDDGVEPLHF.